The clone carrying this T cell receptor (beta chain) was recorded at least ten times. The target antigen is unknown. This specimen comes from a study of T cells in Graves' hyperthyroidism and ophthalmopathy. Study-wide points: Ophthalmopathy, which appeared later, was predicted by the model a median approximately 6 months before onset.

Between the trimmed V and J ends, which lost 3 bases and 4 bases, there was a span of 16 bases. The CDR3 runs 15 residues. Authors of the study amplified TCR beta CDR3 regions from RNA transcripts. A first-round RT-PCR of the TCR CDR3 used the HTBI primer set. TCRdb reprocessed the multiplex PCR reads via MiXCR and lists one record per CDR3 protein. The sample yields roughly 560,000 distinct CDR3 sequences, roughly 14% seen once. A Clinical Activity Score of at least 3, a NOSPECS grade of at least 4 and a duration under 3 months were recorded in the ophthalmopathy patients. Uncontrolled infections, other autoimmune diseases, pregnancy or lactation led to exclusion of patients.

The sample taken for sequencing was blood. The clonotype was recovered from a woman aged 40 to 50 with Graves' ophthalmopathy. V gene TRBV12-3 or TRBV12-4 combines with J gene TRBJ2-7, with a weak D call TRBD2 (5 bases). Here the CDR3 DNA reads TGTGCCAGCAGTTTCGGTCTGAGGGTGGGATACGAGCAGTACTTC. Amino acid sequence: CASSFGLRVGYEQYF.